This entry features one T cell receptor (beta chain) sequence. Its matching antigen is unknown. This record comes from a study of T cell responses to AZD1222 COVID-19 vaccine. The CDR3 runs to 14 residues. V was pared by 6 bases and J by 1 base, with 11 bases between. The germline gives CDR1 MNHEY, CDR2 SMNVEV (reference sequence). The method was immunoSEQ multiplex PCR; TCRdb's version includes in-frame clones alone and lacks a portion of them. The repertoire holds around 140,000 clones, with 90% as singletons. Overall study results and limits: Donors, mostly white British, included more females; clonal diversity was possibly underestimated. Every sample of the repertoires postdated the peak T cell response. Close to half of all spike-specific TCRs reportedly target regions of the variants that are unmutated.

The TCR sequence derives from an adult in good health. The sequences come from peripheral blood, collected on day 0 of AZD1222 vaccination. V usage is TRBV27 and J usage is TRBJ2-3, with D maybe TRBD1 (6 bases). In DNA, the CDR3 is TGTGCCAGCAGACGGGCAGGGGGCACAGATACGCAGTATTTT. As protein: CASRRAGGTDTQYF.